These 23 T cell receptor beta chains were all obtained from the same sample, sequenced in a study of cytomegalovirus exposure and HLA in healthy donors. The PCR made use of 60 Vbeta and 13 Jbeta primers. Profiled with immunoSEQ multiplex PCR; TCRdb holds only in-frame clones, not every one. The data show 90,000 to 100,000 clones, about 81% seen once. Sequencing was carried out using PBMCs. These receptors all come from a woman aged 40 to 55 in good health and CMV-seronegative.

The V gene is TRBV19, the J gene TRBJ1-2, with 8 bases aligning to TRBD1. The CDR3 is 14 residues long. V was pared by 7 bases and J by 2 bases, with 6 bases of the junction left unmatched. Germline V gives CDR1 LNHDA, CDR2 SQIVND (reference sequence). The CDR3 sequence: CASTPWDRNYGYTF. As DNA, the CDR3 is TGTGCCAGTACCCCCTGGGACAGGAACTATGGCTACACCTTC.

The J gene is TRBJ2-2, the V gene TRBV19; tentative D call: TRBD2 (6 bases). This CDR3 comprises 16 residues. V was cut by 3 bases and J by 2 bases, with 13 bases left in between. The germline V gene has CDR1 LNHDA and CDR2 SQIVND (reference sequence). CDR3 coding DNA: TGTGCCAGTAGTATCCCGGGAGAGATTAACACCGGGGAGCTGTTTTTT. As protein: CASSIPGEINTGELFF. Full variable domain (missing parts from reference TRBV19 and TRBJ2-2): DGGITQSPKYLFRKEGQNVTLSCEQNLNHDAMYWYRQDPGQGLRLIYYSQIVNDFQKGDIAEGYSVSREKKESFPLTVTSAQKNPTAFYLCASSIPGEINTGELFFGEGSRLTVL.

In this sample, this clone turned up a few times. This chain joins TRBV6-5 and TRBJ1-1; TRBD1 agrees at 8 bases. The CDR3 loop spans 14 amino acids. Germline values: CDR1 MNHEY, CDR2 SVGAGI. V shed 1 base, J shed 6 bases, and the junction held 4 bases outside the gene matches. DNA for the CDR3: TGTGCCAGCAGTTACTACGGACAGGGAGCTGAAGCTTTCTTT. This sequence encodes CASSYYGQGAEAFF.

Here the CDR3 DNA reads TGTGCCAGCACCAACGGGGGTGCGAACACTGAAGCTTTCTTT. Protein product: CASTNGGANTEAFF. The chain links TRBV6-1 to TRBJ1-1; D might be TRBD1 (5 bases). The germline gives CDR1 MNHNS, CDR2 SASEGT. CDR3 length: 14 residues. V dropped 7 bases and J dropped 1 base, with 13 bases sitting between them.

The CDR3 DNA reads as TGTGCCAGCAGTTCTAAGGGGGCGATGCATCTAGCTTTCTTT. Translated: CASSSKGAMHLAFF. The chain links TRBV2 to TRBJ1-1; 7 bases agree with TRBD1. CDR3 size: 14 residues. From germline, CDR1 is SNHLY and CDR2 FYNNEI. Losses at the gene ends were 5 bases for V and 10 bases for J; bases not matched to a gene: 13.

The sample holds a few counts of this clone. V is TRBV6-1 and J is TRBJ1-2, with 7 bases matching TRBD1. This CDR3 has 15 residues. J gave up 5 bases and V 1 base, and 7 bases lay outside the gene matches. Germline assignment: CDR1 MNHNS and CDR2 SASEGT. CDR3 sequence: CASSEDPGGRYGYTF. Written as DNA, the CDR3 is TGTGCCAGCAGTGAAGATCCAGGGGGGAGGTATGGCTACACCTTC.

This chain connects TRBV9 to TRBJ1-2, with 10 nucleotides matching TRBD1. Germline lookup yields CDR1 SGDLS and CDR2 YYNGEE. This CDR3 contains 14 residues. The V and J ends lost 0 bases and 4 bases, in that order; junction bases with no gene match: 0. DNA for the CDR3: TGTGCCAGCAGCGTAGGACAGGGGGCCTATGGCTACACCTTC. Amino acids: CASSVGQGAYGYTF.

This sequence joins TRBV5-1 and TRBJ1-1; D is perhaps TRBD1 (5 bases). The germline V and J ends were trimmed by 4 bases and 5 bases, with 12 bases remaining between them. This CDR3 is 13 amino acids long. The germline V gene encodes CDR1 SGHRS and CDR2 YFSETQ. The CDR3 loop reads CASSATQGTEAFF. The CDR3 DNA sequence: TGCGCCAGCAGCGCAACGCAGGGAACTGAAGCTTTCTTT.

This clone appeared a few times. The gene calls are TRBV7-9 and TRBJ1-1, with a possible D match to TRBD1 (5 bases). V shed 0 bases and J shed 6 bases, with 8 bases lying between them. This CDR3 region has 13 residues. The germline CDR1 and CDR2 sequences are SEHNR and FQNEAQ (reference sequence). The DNA for the CDR3 is TGTGCCAGCAGCTTAGCGGGAGGGGCTGAAGCTTTCTTT. This translates into CASSLAGGAEAFF.

The rearrangement links TRBV29-1 to TRBJ2-7; TRBD2 might be the D (5 bases). The CDR3 runs to 14 residues. Per the germline V gene, CDR1 is SQVTM and CDR2 is ANQGSEA. The ends were cut back, 1 base at V and 2 bases at J, with 12 bases in the middle. The CDR3 DNA is TGCAGCGTTGAAGGCGGTGGGAGCGCCTACGAGCAGTACTTC. It encodes CSVEGGGSAYEQYF.

The CDR3 loop is CASSRKNTEAFF. The CDR3 coding sequence is TGCGCCAGCAGCCGTAAGAACACTGAAGCTTTCTTT. The rearrangement uses TRBV5-1 and TRBJ1-1; no clear D. The germline V gene encodes CDR1 SGHRS and CDR2 YFSETQ. V was pared by 4 bases and J by 1 base, with 5 bases between. The CDR3 is 12 residues long.

The J gene is TRBJ2-2, the V gene TRBV25-1, with D tentatively TRBD2 (7 bases). Germline CDR1 MGHDK, CDR2 SYGVNS. Trimming removed 6 bases at V and 5 bases at J, with 25 bases between. The CDR3 covers 18 residues. This CDR3 reads CASSPQRGRGLDTGELFF. The DNA of the CDR3 is TGTGCCAGCAGCCCTCAGAGGGGGAGGGGATTAGATACCGGGGAGCTGTTTTTT.

The chain recombines TRBV10-3 with TRBJ2-7; 9 bases line up with TRBD2. V lost 2 bases and J lost 2; bases outside the gene matches: 4. The CDR3 runs 15 residues. CDR1 is ENHRY and CDR2 is SYGVKD in the germline V gene. In nucleotides, the CDR3 is TGTGCCATCAGTGAGGGCGGGAGGGGGCCCTACGAGCAGTACTTC. This translates into CAISEGGRGPYEQYF.

V and J are TRBV5-4 and TRBJ2-5, with D perhaps matching TRBD1 (6 bases). V was trimmed by 0 bases and J by 1 base, leaving 10 bases between them. CDR1 SGHNT and CDR2 YYREEE come from the germline V gene (reference sequence). The CDR3 extends over 15 amino acids. As DNA, the CDR3 is TGTGCCAGCAGCTTGGCCGGCAGGGGCCAAGAGACCCAGTACTTC. Amino acid sequence: CASSLAGRGQETQYF.

CDR3 amino acids: CASSLGGSHNEKLFF. CDR3 in DNA: TGTGCCAGCAGCTTAGGAGGCAGCCATAATGAAAAACTGTTTTTT. V and J are TRBV7-2 and TRBJ1-4; D is undetermined. The CDR3 has 15 residues. Germline V gene lookup returns CDR1 SGHTA and CDR2 FQGNSA. V was pared by 1 base and J by 4 bases, with 10 bases between.

The chain employs TRBV28 and TRBJ2-1, with 7 bases matching TRBD2. The V gene end was trimmed by 7 bases and the J gene end by 8 bases; junction bases not matched to a gene: 11. The CDR3 covers 14 residues. Germline CDR1 is MDHEN and CDR2 is SYDVKM. The CDR3 DNA follows: TGTGCCAGCAAAGGCGGGAGAGGTTTCGATGAGCAGTTCTTC. Amino acid sequence: CASKGGRGFDEQFF.

This clone was observed a handful of times. The chain joins TRBV10-3 to TRBJ1-2, with 8 bases aligning to TRBD1. The CDR3 length is 16 residues. Trimming took 2 bases from V and 5 from J; bases not matched to a gene: 10. Germline V lookup: CDR1 ENHRY, CDR2 SYGVKD. CDR3 DNA: TGTGCCATCAGTGAGCAGGGGGCGTTCGGGAATTATGGCTACACCTTC. It specifies CAISEQGAFGNYGYTF.

The V gene is TRBV4-2, the J gene TRBJ2-7; 9 bases agree with TRBD1. Germline V lookup: CDR1 LGHNA, CDR2 YNFKEQ. This CDR3 is built from 15 residues. V gave up 0 bases and J gave up 0 bases; unmatched junction bases: 0. DNA of the CDR3: TGTGCCAGCAGCCAAGAGGGACAGGGCTCCTACGAGCAGTACTTC. It translates to CASSQEGQGSYEQYF.

This chain uses TRBV7-8 with TRBJ2-3; D is unresolved. This CDR3 contains 13 residues. CDR1 is SGHVS and CDR2 is FQNEAQ in the germline V gene. Deletions cut 1 base from V and 2 bases from J, with 4 bases between. CDR3 sequence reads: CASSLDFTDTQYF. The CDR3 nucleotides read TGTGCCAGCAGCTTAGACTTCACAGATACGCAGTATTTT.

This clone is a singleton in its sample. The chain combines TRBV27 with TRBJ2-5, with 7 bases fitting TRBD1. This CDR3 comprises 14 residues. V lost 5 bases, J lost 9 bases, and 12 bases stayed unmatched. Germline V CDR1 and CDR2: MNHEY, SMNVEV (reference sequence). The CDR3 bases are TGTGCCAGCAGTCCGGGGACAGCCTATAGAGCCCAGTACTTC. This translates into CASSPGTAYRAQYF.

The rearrangement uses TRBV28 and TRBJ2-5; 10 nucleotides match TRBD1. Near its end, the DNA agrees better with TRBJ2-7, so the J call may be wrong. CDR3 length: 15 residues. Germline V gene lookup returns CDR1 MDHEN and CDR2 SYDVKM. CDR3 sequence reads: CASSIPGTGVFEQYF. DNA for the CDR3: TGTGCCAGCAGTATCCCCGGGACAGGGGTGTTCGAGCAGTACTTC.

The chain uses TRBV6-4 and TRBJ2-3; D gene uncertain. The CDR3 sequence is 14 residues long. Trimming pared 3 bases from V and 0 bases from J, leaving 7 bases between. CDR1 is MRHNA and CDR2 is SNTAGT in the germline V gene. CDR3 DNA: TGTGCCAGCAGTGAAACAGATAGCACAGATACGCAGTATTTT. It encodes CASSETDSTDTQYF.

The chain combines TRBV27 with TRBJ2-7; 11 bases align to TRBD2. J gave up 3 bases and V 6 bases, and 7 bases lay outside the gene matches. This CDR3 is built from 15 residues. Germline values: CDR1 MNHEY, CDR2 SMNVEV (reference sequence). The CDR3 is CASRFTSGRLYEQYF. CDR3 in DNA: TGTGCCAGCAGATTTACTAGCGGGAGACTCTACGAGCAGTACTTC.